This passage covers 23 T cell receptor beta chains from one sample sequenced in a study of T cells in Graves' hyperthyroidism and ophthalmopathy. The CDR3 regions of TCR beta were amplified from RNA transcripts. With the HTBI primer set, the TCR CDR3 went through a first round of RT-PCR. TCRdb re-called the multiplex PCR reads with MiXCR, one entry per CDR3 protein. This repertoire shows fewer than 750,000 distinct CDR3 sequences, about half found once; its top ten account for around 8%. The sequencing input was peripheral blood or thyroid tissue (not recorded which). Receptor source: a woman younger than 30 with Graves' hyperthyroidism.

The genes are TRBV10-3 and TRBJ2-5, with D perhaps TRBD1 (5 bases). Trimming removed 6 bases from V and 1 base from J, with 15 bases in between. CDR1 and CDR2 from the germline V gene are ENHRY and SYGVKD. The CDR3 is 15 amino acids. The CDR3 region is CAISGPTASQETQYF. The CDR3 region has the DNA TGTGCCATCAGCGGCCCGACAGCTAGCCAAGAGACCCAGTACTTC.

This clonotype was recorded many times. The CDR3 reads CSARGGTNSNQPQHF. In DNA form, the CDR3 reads TGCAGTGCTAGAGGGGGGACGAATAGCAATCAGCCCCAGCATTTT. The chain uses TRBV20-1 and TRBJ1-5, with D perhaps matching TRBD1 (5 bases). Germline CDR1 DFQATT, CDR2 SNEGSKA (reference sequence). This CDR3 has 15 residues. The V and J ends lost 1 base and 0 bases respectively, with 10 bases between them.

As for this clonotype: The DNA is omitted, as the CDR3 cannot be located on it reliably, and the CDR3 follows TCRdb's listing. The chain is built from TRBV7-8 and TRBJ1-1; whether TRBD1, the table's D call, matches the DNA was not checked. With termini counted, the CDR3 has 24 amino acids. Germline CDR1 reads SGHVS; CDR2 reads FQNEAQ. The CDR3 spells CAHPEDSSFYICSARGGRDTEAFF.

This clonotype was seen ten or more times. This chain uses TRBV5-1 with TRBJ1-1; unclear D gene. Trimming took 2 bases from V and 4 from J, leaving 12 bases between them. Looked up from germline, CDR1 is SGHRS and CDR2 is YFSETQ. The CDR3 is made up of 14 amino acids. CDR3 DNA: TGCGCCAGCAGCTTCGAGGGCGGAAGCACTGAAGCTTTCTTT. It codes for CASSFEGGSTEAFF. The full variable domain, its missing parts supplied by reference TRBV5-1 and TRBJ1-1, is KAGVTQTPRYLIKTRGQQVTLSCSPISGHRSVSWYQQTPGQGLQFLFEYFSETQRNKGNFPGRFSGRQFSNSRSEMNVSTLELGDSALYLCASSFEGGSTEAFFGQGTRLTVV.

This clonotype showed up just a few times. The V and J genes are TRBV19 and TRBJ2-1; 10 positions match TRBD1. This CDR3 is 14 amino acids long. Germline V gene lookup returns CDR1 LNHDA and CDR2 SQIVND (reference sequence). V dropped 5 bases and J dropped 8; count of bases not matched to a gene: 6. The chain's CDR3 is CASSWTGGQDEQFF. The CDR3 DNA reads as TGTGCCAGTAGTTGGACAGGGGGACAGGATGAGCAGTTCTTC.

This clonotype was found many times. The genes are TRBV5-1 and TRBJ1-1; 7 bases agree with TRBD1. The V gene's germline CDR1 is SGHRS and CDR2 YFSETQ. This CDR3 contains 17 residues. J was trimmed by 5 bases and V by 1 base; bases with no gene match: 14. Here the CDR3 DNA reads TGCGCCAGCAGCTTGACAGGGGCGCATAACGGTTGGACTGAAGCTTTCTTT. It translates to CASSLTGAHNGWTEAFF.

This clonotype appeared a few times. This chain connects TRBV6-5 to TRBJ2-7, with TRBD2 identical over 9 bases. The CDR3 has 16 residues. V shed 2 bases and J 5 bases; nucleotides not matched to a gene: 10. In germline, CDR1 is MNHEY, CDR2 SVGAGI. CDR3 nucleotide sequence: TGTGCCAGCAGTTACCTGAGCGGGAGGTTCTACCACGAGCAGTACTTC. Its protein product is CASSYLSGRFYHEQYF.

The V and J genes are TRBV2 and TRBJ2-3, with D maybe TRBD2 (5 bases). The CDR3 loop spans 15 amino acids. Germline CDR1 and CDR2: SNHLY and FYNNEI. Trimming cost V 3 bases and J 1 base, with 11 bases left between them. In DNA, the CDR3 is TGTGCCAGCAGTGAGGACGCGGGCCGCACAGATACGCAGTATTTT. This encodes CASSEDAGRTDTQYF.

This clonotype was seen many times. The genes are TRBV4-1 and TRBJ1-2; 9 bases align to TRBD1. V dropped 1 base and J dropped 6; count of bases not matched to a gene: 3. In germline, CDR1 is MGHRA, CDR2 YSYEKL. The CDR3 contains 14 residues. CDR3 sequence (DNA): TGCGCCAGCAGCCAAGCGGGACAGGGCAATGGCTACACCTTC. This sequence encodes CASSQAGQGNGYTF.

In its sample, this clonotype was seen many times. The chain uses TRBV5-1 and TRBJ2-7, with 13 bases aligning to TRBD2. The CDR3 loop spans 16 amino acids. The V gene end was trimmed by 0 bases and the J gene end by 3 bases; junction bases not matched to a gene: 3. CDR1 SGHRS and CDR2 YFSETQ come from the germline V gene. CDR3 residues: CASSLAGLAGFYEQYF. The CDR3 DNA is TGCGCCAGCAGCTTGGCGGGACTAGCGGGATTCTACGAGCAGTACTTC.

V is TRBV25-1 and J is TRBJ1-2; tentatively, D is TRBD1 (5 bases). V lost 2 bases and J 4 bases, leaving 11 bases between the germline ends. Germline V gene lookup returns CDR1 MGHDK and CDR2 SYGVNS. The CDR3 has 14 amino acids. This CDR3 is CASSEGGTIYGYTF. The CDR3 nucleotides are TGTGCCAGCAGTGAAGGGGGGACTATCTATGGCTACACCTTC.

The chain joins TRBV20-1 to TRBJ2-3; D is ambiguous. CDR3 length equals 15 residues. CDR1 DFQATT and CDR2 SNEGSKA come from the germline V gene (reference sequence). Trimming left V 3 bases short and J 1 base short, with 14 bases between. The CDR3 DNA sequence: TGCAGTGCTAGTTTGCGATTAGAGGGCACAGATACGCAGTATTTT. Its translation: CSASLRLEGTDTQYF.

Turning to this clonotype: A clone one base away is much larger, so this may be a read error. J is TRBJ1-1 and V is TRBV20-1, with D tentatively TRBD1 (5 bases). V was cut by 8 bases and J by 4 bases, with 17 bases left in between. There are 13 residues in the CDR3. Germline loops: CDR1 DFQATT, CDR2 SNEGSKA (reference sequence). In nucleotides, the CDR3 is TGCAGTTCCCCGGGGGGGGTGCCCACTGAAGCTTTCTTT. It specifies CSSPGGVPTEAFF.

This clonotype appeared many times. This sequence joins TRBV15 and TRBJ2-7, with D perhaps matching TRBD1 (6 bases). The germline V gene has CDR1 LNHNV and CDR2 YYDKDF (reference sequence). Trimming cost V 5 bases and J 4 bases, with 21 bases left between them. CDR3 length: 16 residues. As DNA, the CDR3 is TGTGCCACCAGCGGCCGGCTGGGCAGGGGCGAGTACGAGCAGTACTTC. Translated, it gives CATSGRLGRGEYEQYF. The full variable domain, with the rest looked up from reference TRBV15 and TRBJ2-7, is DAMVIQNPRYQVTQFGKPVTLSCSQTLNHNVMYWYQQKSSQAPKLLFHYYDKDFNNEADTPDNFQSRRPNTSFCFLDIRSPGLGDTAMYLCATSGRLGRGEYEQYFGPGTRLTVT.

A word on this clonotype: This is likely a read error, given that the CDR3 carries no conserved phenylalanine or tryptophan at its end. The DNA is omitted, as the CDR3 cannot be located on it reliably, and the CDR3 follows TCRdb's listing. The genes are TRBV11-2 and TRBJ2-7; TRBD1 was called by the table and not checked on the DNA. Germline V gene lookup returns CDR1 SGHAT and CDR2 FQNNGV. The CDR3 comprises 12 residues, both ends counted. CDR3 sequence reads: CASSLNRERGNT.

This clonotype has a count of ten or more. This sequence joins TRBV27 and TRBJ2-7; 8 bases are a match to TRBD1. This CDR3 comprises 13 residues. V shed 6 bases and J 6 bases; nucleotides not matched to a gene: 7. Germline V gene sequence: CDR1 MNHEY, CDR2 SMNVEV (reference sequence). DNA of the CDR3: TGTGCCAGCAGCCTGGACAGGGTTGGCGAGCAGTACTTC. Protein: CASSLDRVGEQYF.

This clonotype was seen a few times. This chain's CDR3 is CASSPAGENGRQYF. The CDR3 DNA sequence: TGTGCCAGCTCACCAGCAGGAGAAAATGGTCGGCAGTACTTC. The rearrangement uses TRBV18 and TRBJ2-7; D gene unclear. Germline loops: CDR1 KGHSH, CDR2 LQKENI. This CDR3 is 14 amino acids long. The V gene lost 2 bases and the J gene lost 9 bases, with 17 bases spanning the gap.

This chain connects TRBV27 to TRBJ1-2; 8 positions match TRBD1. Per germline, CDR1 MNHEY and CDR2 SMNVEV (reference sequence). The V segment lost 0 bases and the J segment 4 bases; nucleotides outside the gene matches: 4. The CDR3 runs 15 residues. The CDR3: CASSLSTGGAYGYTF. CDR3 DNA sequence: TGTGCCAGCAGTTTATCTACAGGGGGGGCCTATGGCTACACCTTC.

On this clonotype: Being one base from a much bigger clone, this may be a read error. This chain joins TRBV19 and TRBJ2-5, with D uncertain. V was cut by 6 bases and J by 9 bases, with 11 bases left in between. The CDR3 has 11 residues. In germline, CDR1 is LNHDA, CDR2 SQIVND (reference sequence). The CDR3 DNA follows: TGTGCCAGTAGAAACGTCGAGGCCCAGTACTTC. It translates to CASRNVEAQYF.

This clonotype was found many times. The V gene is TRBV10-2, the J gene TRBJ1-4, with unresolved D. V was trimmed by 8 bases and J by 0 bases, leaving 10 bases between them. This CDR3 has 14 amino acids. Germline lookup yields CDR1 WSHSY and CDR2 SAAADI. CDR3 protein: CASGHGATNEKLFF. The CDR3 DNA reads TGCGCCAGCGGCCACGGTGCAACTAATGAAAAACTGTTTTTT.

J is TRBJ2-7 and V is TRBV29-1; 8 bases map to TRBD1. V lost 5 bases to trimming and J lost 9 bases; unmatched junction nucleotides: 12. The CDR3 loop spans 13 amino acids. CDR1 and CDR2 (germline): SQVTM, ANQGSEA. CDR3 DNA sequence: TGCAGCGTTAGGGCAGGGGGCCACTCCGGGCAGTACTTC. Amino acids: CSVRAGGHSGQYF.

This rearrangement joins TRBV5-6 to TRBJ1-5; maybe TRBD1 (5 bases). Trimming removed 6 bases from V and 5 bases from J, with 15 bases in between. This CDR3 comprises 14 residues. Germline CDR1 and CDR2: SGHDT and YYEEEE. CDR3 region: CASKTTGGYQPQHF. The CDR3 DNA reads TGTGCCAGCAAAACGACGGGGGGTTATCAGCCCCAGCATTTT.

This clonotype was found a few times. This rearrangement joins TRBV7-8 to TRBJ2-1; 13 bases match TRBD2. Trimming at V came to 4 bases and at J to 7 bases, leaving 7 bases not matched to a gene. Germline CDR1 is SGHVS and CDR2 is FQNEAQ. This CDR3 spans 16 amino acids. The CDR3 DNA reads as TGTGCCAGCAGCTGGGGGGGACTAGCGGGAAAGAATGAGCAGTTCTTC. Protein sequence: CASSWGGLAGKNEQFF. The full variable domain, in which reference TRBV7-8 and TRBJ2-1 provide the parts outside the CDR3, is GAGVSQSPRYKVAKRGQDVALRCDPISGHVSLFWYQQALGQGPEFLTYFQNEAQLDKSGLPSDRFFAERPEGSVSTLKIQRTQQEDSAVYLCASSWGGLAGKNEQFFGPGTRLTVL.